Listed here is a single T cell receptor (beta chain). The antigen is unknown. This entry is derived from a study of cytomegalovirus exposure and HLA in healthy donors. Study-level results: Both high specificity and high sensitivity reportedly marked the classifier's diagnosis of cytomegalovirus status.

Researchers ran the PCR with 60 Vbeta and 13 Jbeta primers. Authors' analysis steps: Around 10 million of the roughly 80 million unique TCR beta chains counted in a later analysis were shared. Libraries were prepared by immunoSEQ multiplex PCR; TCRdb keeps only in-frame clonotypes and omits some of them. V and J calls and clone size are those listed in that table; D and trimming were worked out from the DNA. Among fewer than 150,000 clones listed, more than 70% were seen once. This CDR3 comprises 12 residues. The V end was cut by 5 bases, the J end by 9 bases, with 11 bases between. Germline-derived CDR1 and CDR2 are SGHVS and FQNEAQ.

This TCR derives from a woman between 25 and 40 years old in good health and CMV-seropositive. Sequencing was done on a sample of PBMCs. The rearrangement links TRBV7-8 to TRBJ1-5; no clear D gene. CDR3 DNA: TGTGCCAGCAGCGGTCAGCTAGGGCCCCAGCATTTT. This codes for CASSGQLGPQHF.